The 20 T cell receptor beta chains in this list originate from one sample, sequenced in a study of T cells in Graves' hyperthyroidism and ophthalmopathy. Amplified regions were TCR beta CDR3 sequences from RNA transcripts. TCR CDR3 underwent first-round RT-PCR with the HTBI primer set. Each CDR3 protein is one row after TCRdb ran MiXCR on the multiplex PCR reads. The data contain 750,000 to 950,000 distinct CDR3 sequences, roughly 40% of them singletons. The sample was blood. The receptors were sampled from a man aged 18 to 35 with Graves' hyperthyroidism.

This clonotype was counted many times. The chain couples TRBV29-1 to TRBJ1-4; tentative D call: TRBD1 (5 bases). The CDR3 length is 13 residues. Between the trimmed V and J ends, which lost 4 bases and 2 bases, there was a span of 8 bases. The germline CDR1 and CDR2 sequences are SQVTM and ANQGSEA. The CDR3 DNA reads TGCAGCGTTGCTAGACAGACTAATGAAAAACTGTTTTTT. As protein: CSVARQTNEKLFF.

Concerning this clonotype itself: This may arise from a read error, as a much more abundant clone is one base away. The chain couples TRBV7-2 to TRBJ1-5, with 9 positions matching TRBD1. Germline CDR1 is SGHTA and CDR2 is FQGNSA. The CDR3 is made up of 15 amino acids. CDR3 in DNA: TGTGCCAACAGCTCAGCGGGACAGGGAAATCAGCCCCAGCATTTT. This gives the protein CANSSAGQGNQPQHF.

This chain uses TRBV6-5 with TRBJ1-6, with D uncertain. The V gene's germline CDR1 is MNHEY and CDR2 SVGAGI. The CDR3 length is 12 residues. Trimming removed 8 bases at V and 12 bases at J, with 14 bases between. This chain's CDR3 is CASSGGIGPLHF. The DNA of the CDR3 is TGTGCCAGCTCGGGCGGAATAGGACCCCTCCACTTT.

The chain recombines TRBV12-3 or TRBV12-4 with TRBJ2-5; D is possibly TRBD2 (5 bases). Trimming stripped 3 bases from V and 3 bases from J, with 14 bases between. This CDR3 is 15 amino acids long. CDR3 in DNA: TGTGCCAGCAGTTTTCGGGGAACGTTTGAAGAGACCCAGTACTTC. It is translated as CASSFRGTFEETQYF.

In this sample, this clonotype turned up many times. V and J are TRBV20-1 and TRBJ1-1; D gene unclear. There are 11 residues in the CDR3. The germline gives CDR1 DFQATT, CDR2 SNEGSKA (reference sequence). V shed 3 bases and J shed 1 base, with 3 bases lying between them. The CDR3 coding sequence is TGCAGTGCTAGTGGGAACACTGAAGCTTTCTTT. As protein: CSASGNTEAFF.

This chain connects TRBV20-1 to TRBJ1-1, with D perhaps matching TRBD1 (6 bases). Per germline, CDR1 DFQATT and CDR2 SNEGSKA (reference sequence). The CDR3 has 14 residues. Trimming took 2 bases from V and 4 from J, leaving 14 bases between them. The CDR3 protein is CSARTGNSGTEAFF. CDR3 sequence (DNA): TGCAGTGCTAGAACAGGGAATAGCGGCACTGAAGCTTTCTTT.

The chain employs TRBV9 and TRBJ2-3, with TRBD2 identical over 8 bases. V dropped 3 bases and J dropped 2; count of bases not matched to a gene: 11. Germline V CDR1 and CDR2: SGDLS, YYNGEE. This CDR3 contains 17 residues. The CDR3 is CASSAGLGAGATDTQYF. The CDR3, as DNA: TGTGCCAGCAGCGCGGGGCTCGGAGCGGGGGCCACAGATACGCAGTATTTT.

The CDR3 protein is CASSLGGFNEKLFF. In DNA form, the CDR3 reads TGTGCCAGCAGCCTAGGAGGGTTTAATGAAAAACTGTTTTTT. This chain uses TRBV6-1 with TRBJ1-4; unclear D gene. Trimming took 6 bases from V and 4 from J, leaving 12 bases between them. CDR3 length: 14 residues. Germline CDR1 and CDR2: MNHNS and SASEGT.

The gene calls are TRBV7-9 and TRBJ1-1; no firm D call. V was cut by 4 bases and J by 4 bases, with 19 bases left in between. From germline, CDR1 is SEHNR and CDR2 FQNEAQ (reference sequence). The CDR3 sequence is 16 residues long. This CDR3 is CASSSTPAPLVTEAFF. CDR3 in DNA: TGTGCCAGCAGCTCCACCCCGGCCCCCCTTGTCACTGAAGCTTTCTTT. Combining the CDR3 with reference TRBV7-9 and TRBJ1-1 gives the whole variable domain DTGVSQNPRHKITKRGQNVTFRCDPISEHNRLYWYRQTLGQGPEFLTYFQNEAQLEKSRLLSDRFSAERPKGSFSTLEIQRTEQGDSAMYLCASSSTPAPLVTEAFFGQGTRLTVV.

V gene TRBV5-1 combines with J gene TRBJ2-2; perhaps TRBD2 as D (6 bases). This CDR3 is built from 14 residues. V lost 8 bases, J lost 4 bases, and 15 bases lay in between. The germline V gene has CDR1 SGHRS and CDR2 YFSETQ. This chain's CDR3 is CASLPGDGTGELFF. CDR3 nucleotides: TGCGCCAGTCTACCGGGAGACGGCACCGGGGAGCTGTTTTTT.

This clonotype has just one count. The chain carries TRBV6-6 and TRBJ2-7; no firm D call. Germline lookup yields CDR1 MNHNY and CDR2 SVGAGI (reference sequence). CDR3 size: 14 residues. V lost 6 bases and J 1 base, leaving 13 bases between the germline ends. The CDR3 spells CASSPPFRSYEQYF. CDR3 nucleotide sequence: TGTGCCAGCAGCCCCCCTTTCAGGTCCTACGAGCAGTACTTC.

For this clonotype: A much larger clone differs from this one at a single base, so this may be a read error. J is TRBJ1-5 and V is TRBV19; D perhaps matches TRBD1 (5 bases). The CDR3 extends over 15 amino acids. The germline V gene has CDR1 LNHDA and CDR2 SQIVND (reference sequence). The ends were cut back, 5 bases at V and 3 bases at J, with 14 bases in the middle. Here the CDR3 reads CASSQEGLDNQPQHF. CDR3 DNA: TGTGCCAGTAGTCAGGAGGGGTTGGACAATCAGCCCCAGCATTTT. Using reference TRBV19 and TRBJ1-5 for the parts outside the CDR3, the full variable domain is DGGITQSPKYLFRKEGQNVTLSCEQNLNHDAMYWYRQDPGQGLRLIYYSQIVNDFQKGDIAEGYSVSREKKESFPLTVTSAQKNPTAFYLCASSQEGLDNQPQHFGDGTRLSIL.

Points on this clonotype: One base away lies a much larger clone, so this may be a sequencing read error. The rearrangement joins TRBV9 to TRBJ1-1; tentative D call: TRBD1 (6 bases). With 7 bases removed from V and 0 bases from J, the gap between germline ends came to 13 bases. The germline V gene encodes CDR1 SGDLS and CDR2 YYNGEE. The CDR3 runs 14 residues. CDR3 sequence reads: CASGFQGMNTEAFF. The CDR3 DNA is TGTGCCAGCGGCTTTCAGGGGATGAACACTGAAGCTTTCTTT. Full variable domain (remainder filled in from reference TRBV9 and TRBJ1-1): DSGVTQTPKHLITATGQRVTLRCSPRSGDLSVYWYQQSLDQGLQFLIQYYNGEERAKGNILERFSAQQFPDLHSELNLSSLELGDSALYFCASGFQGMNTEAFFGQGTRLTVV.

The chain uses TRBV25-1 and TRBJ1-1; TRBD1 is a possible D gene (5 bases). The CDR3 has 13 residues. Germline V gene data show CDR1 as MGHDK and CDR2 as SYGVNS. V gave up 7 bases and J gave up 3 bases, with 12 bases separating them. The CDR3 bases are TGTGCCAGCACAAAGAGGGACTACACTGAAGCTTTCTTT. This codes for CASTKRDYTEAFF.

This chain joins TRBV29-1 and TRBJ2-7; weak D call: TRBD1 (6 bases). This CDR3 contains 12 residues. V was trimmed by 2 bases and J by 5 bases, leaving 10 bases between them. From germline, CDR1 is SQVTM and CDR2 ANQGSEA. The CDR3 DNA follows: TGCAGCGTTGAACAGACAGGCGACGAGCAGTACTTC. Translated: CSVEQTGDEQYF.

This clonotype was seen a few times. This sequence joins TRBV7-2 and TRBJ1-6; 7 bases line up with TRBD1. Germline assignment: CDR1 SGHTA and CDR2 FQGNSA. Unmatched junction bases numbered 9, after V lost 5 bases and J lost 8 bases. This CDR3 region has 15 residues. CDR3 nucleotides: TGTGCCAGCAGCCTGGGACAGCCAAAATATTCACCCCTCCACTTT. It yields the protein CASSLGQPKYSPLHF.

This clonotype has just a few counts. The chain is built from TRBV7-6 and TRBJ2-2; TRBD1 matches 8 bases. Germline loops: CDR1 SGHVS, CDR2 FNYEAQ. The junction had 8 bases not matched to a gene; V was cut back by 5 bases and J by 6 bases. The CDR3 has 15 residues. The CDR3 sequence is CASSPLTGGPGELFF. CDR3 in DNA: TGTGCCAGCAGCCCTCTTACAGGGGGTCCCGGGGAGCTGTTTTTT.

Only a few counts were recorded for this clonotype. J is TRBJ2-5 and V is TRBV20-1; D unresolved. V was trimmed by 6 bases and J by 2 bases, leaving 13 bases between them. The CDR3 loop spans 13 amino acids. Germline assignment: CDR1 DFQATT and CDR2 SNEGSKA (reference sequence). CDR3 bases: TGCAGTGCCCTTCCGGCTTTTCAAGAGACCCAGTACTTC. It is translated as CSALPAFQETQYF.

The table lists this clonotype with many counts. The J gene is TRBJ2-7, the V gene TRBV25-1; TRBD2 might be the D (6 bases). Trimming cost V 3 bases and J 2 bases, with 11 bases left between them. Germline-derived CDR1 and CDR2 are MGHDK and SYGVNS. The CDR3 is 14 residues long. CDR3 DNA: TGTGCCAGCAGTGACCTCTCGGGGGCCTACGAGCAGTACTTC. Residues: CASSDLSGAYEQYF.

This clonotype was counted a few times. A read error may account for a junction end that differs from germline. The CDR3 DNA sequence: TGTGCCAGCAGTCCTCGTGGACAGGGAACGCAGCCCCAGCATTTT. This sequence encodes CASSPRGQGTQPQHF. The gene calls are TRBV10-3 and TRBJ1-5; 8 nucleotides agree with TRBD1. CDR3 length: 15 amino acids. The germline V gene has CDR1 ENHRY and CDR2 SYGVKD.